This T cell receptor (beta chain) was sequenced in a study of stem cell transplantation in POMP-related autoinflammatory disease. Overall study findings and caveats: In PRAID patients, the number of distinct TRB V-J gene pairings was restricted. Across all analyzed T-cell subsets, patients with PRAID tended toward reduced diversity and increased clonality.

On this clone: Its antigen is as yet unknown.

TCRdb's table, derived via immunoSEQ multiplex PCR, lists solely in-frame clones and lacks some. The sample contains 7,000 to 9,000 clones, about 89% of which appear only once. V was trimmed by 5 bases and J by 4 bases, leaving 14 bases between them. Germline V lookup: CDR1 SEHNR, CDR2 FQNEAQ (reference sequence). The CDR3 is 14 amino acids. The source is a human donor with POMP-related autoinflammation and immune dysregulation (PRAID). The material sequenced was CD8+ T cells from PBMCs, taken before stem cell transplantation. This chain connects TRBV7-9 to TRBJ1-1; D is unresolved. The CDR3 DNA reads TGTGCCAGCAGCCATCCTCGGGAGACCACTGAAGCTTTCTTT. Translated, it gives CASSHPRETTEAFF.